Presented here are 15 T cell receptor beta chains from one specimen sequenced in a study of Tregs in tolerant kidney transplant recipients. Recipients received nonmyeloablative bone marrow transplants from related graft donors, with transient mixed chimerism. Repertoires were generated with immunoSEQ multiplex PCR, while TCRdb's copy carries only in-frame clones and drops some. This sample has about 50,000 clones, with more than 70% found just once. The source material was CD8+ T cells from blood (PBMCs), sampled 12 months after the transplant. The source of these receptors is a human patient who received a combined kidney and bone marrow transplant. The graft donor may be the source of some T cells.

CDR3 nucleotide sequence: TGTGCCAGTAGTATAGCTAGCGGGGGGGCGGATACGCAGTATTTT. It translates to CASSIASGGADTQYF. The chain joins TRBV19 to TRBJ2-3; 12 positions agree with TRBD2. V lost 1 base to trimming and J lost 6 bases; unmatched junction nucleotides: 2. This CDR3 region has 15 residues. Germline V gives CDR1 LNHDA, CDR2 SQIVND (reference sequence).

V and J are TRBV13 and TRBJ2-7; the D gene is possibly TRBD1 (6 bases). Germline lookup yields CDR1 PRHDT and CDR2 FYEKMQ (reference sequence). Trimming took 7 bases from V and 4 from J, leaving 17 bases between them. The CDR3 loop spans 14 amino acids. CDR3: CASTNTGLGYEQYF. The DNA for the CDR3 is TGTGCCAGCACCAACACAGGGCTTGGGTACGAGCAGTACTTC.

The chain employs TRBV7-9 and TRBJ2-7, with unresolved D. V was shortened by 2 bases and J by 0 bases, with 8 bases between the two germline ends. The CDR3 is 14 residues long. Germline V CDR1 and CDR2: SEHNR, FQNEAQ (reference sequence). The chain's CDR3 is CASSLTESSYEQYF. CDR3 nucleotide sequence: TGTGCCAGCAGCTTAACTGAGAGCTCCTACGAGCAGTACTTC.

CDR3 nucleotides: TGCGCCAGCAGCTTGGGTCCGGGCTACGAGCAGTACTTC. Amino acid sequence: CASSLGPGYEQYF. The genes are TRBV5-1 and TRBJ2-7; D is unclear. This CDR3 region has 13 residues. The V gene's germline CDR1 is SGHRS and CDR2 YFSETQ. Trimming cost V 0 bases and J 3 bases, with 7 bases left between them. The whole variable domain, filled in from reference TRBV5-1 and TRBJ2-7, reads KAGVTQTPRYLIKTRGQQVTLSCSPISGHRSVSWYQQTPGQGLQFLFEYFSETQRNKGNFPGRFSGRQFSNSRSEMNVSTLELGDSALYLCASSLGPGYEQYFGPGTRLTVT.

The chain recombines TRBV4-1 with TRBJ1-6, with TRBD1 identical over 9 bases. Germline V gives CDR1 MGHRA, CDR2 YSYEKL. After removal of 4 bases from V and 6 bases from J, the junction contained 7 bases not matched to a gene. This CDR3 contains 16 residues. As DNA, the CDR3 is TGCGCCAGCAGCCTATGGACAGGGGAGCTTAATTCACCCCTCCACTTT. Translated, it gives CASSLWTGELNSPLHF.

This clone was counted a few times. V usage is TRBV4-1 and J usage is TRBJ1-1; D is unresolved. With 8 bases removed from V and 1 base from J, the gap between germline ends came to 5 bases. CDR1 is MGHRA, CDR2 YSYEKL, per germline. The CDR3 consists of 11 residues. The CDR3 sequence is CASRGNTEAFF. The DNA for the CDR3 is TGCGCCAGCCGGGGGAACACTGAAGCTTTCTTT.

The CDR3 spells CASSDARLAGGGPYNEQFF. In DNA, the CDR3 is TGTGCCAGCAGCGACGCTCGACTAGCGGGAGGGGGTCCCTACAATGAGCAGTTCTTC. V and J are TRBV7-9 and TRBJ2-1; 14 positions match TRBD2. The CDR3 is made up of 19 amino acids. V was clipped by 5 bases and J by 2 bases; unmatched bases: 11. In germline, CDR1 is SEHNR, CDR2 FQNEAQ (reference sequence).

The chain joins TRBV5-1 to TRBJ2-7; D not resolved. CDR1 and CDR2 from the germline V gene are SGHRS and YFSETQ. Trimming took 5 bases from V and 1 from J, leaving 10 bases between them. The CDR3 consists of 13 residues. The CDR3 sequence is CASSQADSYEQYF. In nucleotides, the CDR3 is TGCGCCAGCAGTCAAGCCGATTCCTACGAGCAGTACTTC.

This chain connects TRBV13 to TRBJ2-1; a possible D gene is TRBD2 (6 bases). The germline gives CDR1 PRHDT, CDR2 FYEKMQ (reference sequence). The V gene lost 0 bases and the J gene lost 8 bases, with 17 bases spanning the gap. The CDR3 spans 16 residues. Written as DNA, the CDR3 is TGTGCCAGCAGCTTAGGACTTGGACGCCTAGCGCATGAGCAGTTCTTC. Residues: CASSLGLGRLAHEQFF.

The rearrangement joins TRBV27 to TRBJ2-1, with TRBD2 identical over 7 bases. With 5 bases clipped from V and 0 bases from J, the junction kept 7 bases outside the gene matches. The CDR3 covers 16 residues. Germline lookup yields CDR1 MNHEY and CDR2 SMNVEV (reference sequence). The CDR3 bases are TGTGCCAGCAGTCCTCCGGGGGGTAGCTCCTACAATGAGCAGTTCTTC. Its translation is CASSPPGGSSYNEQFF.

This chain links TRBV14 with TRBJ2-3, with 8 nucleotides matching TRBD2. The J segment lost 4 bases and the V segment lost 3 bases, leaving 6 bases of the junction unmatched. The CDR3 contains 15 residues. CDR1 SGHDN and CDR2 FVKESK come from the germline V gene. The CDR3: CASSHTGGLADTQYF. For the CDR3, the DNA is TGTGCCAGCAGCCACACGGGGGGGCTCGCAGATACGCAGTATTTT.

This clone has just one count. The chain joins TRBV9 to TRBJ2-2; TRBD1 aligns across 7 bases. The CDR3 extends over 15 amino acids. After removal of 0 bases from V and 6 bases from J, the junction contained 5 bases not matched to a gene. Germline V gives CDR1 SGDLS, CDR2 YYNGEE. Here the CDR3 reads CASSVADRTPGELFF. CDR3 in DNA: TGTGCCAGCAGCGTAGCGGACAGGACTCCCGGGGAGCTGTTTTTT. The variable domain in full, completed from reference TRBV9 and TRBJ2-2, reads DSGVTQTPKHLITATGQRVTLRCSPRSGDLSVYWYQQSLDQGLQFLIQYYNGEERAKGNILERFSAQQFPDLHSELNLSSLELGDSALYFCASSVADRTPGELFFGEGSRLTVL.

The table lists this clone with a few counts. The chain combines TRBV20-1 with TRBJ1-1; D gene uncertain. The CDR3 is made up of 11 amino acids. V was shortened by 0 bases and J by 5 bases, with 4 bases between the two germline ends. Looked up from germline, CDR1 is DFQATT and CDR2 is SNEGSKA (reference sequence). CDR3 DNA sequence: TGCAGTGCTAGAGAAACAACTGAAGCTTTCTTT. It codes for CSARETTEAFF.

The chain joins TRBV4-2 to TRBJ2-5; TRBD2 matches at 9 bases. V dropped 0 bases and J dropped 4; count of bases not matched to a gene: 9. Germline V gene data show CDR1 as LGHNA and CDR2 as YNFKEQ. The CDR3 runs 17 residues. The CDR3, as DNA: TGTGCCAGCAGCCAAGATTTTGGCGGGGGGGCGGGAGAGACCCAGTACTTC. Amino acid sequence: CASSQDFGGGAGETQYF.

DNA for the CDR3: TGTGCCTGGGACGGGGCCTACGAGCAGTACTTC. The encoded protein is CAWDGAYEQYF. The V gene is TRBV30, the J gene TRBJ2-7, with a possible D match to TRBD2 (5 bases). Trimming stripped 5 bases from V and 2 bases from J, with 7 bases between. This CDR3 contains 11 residues. The germline gives CDR1 GTSNPN, CDR2 SVGIG (reference sequence).